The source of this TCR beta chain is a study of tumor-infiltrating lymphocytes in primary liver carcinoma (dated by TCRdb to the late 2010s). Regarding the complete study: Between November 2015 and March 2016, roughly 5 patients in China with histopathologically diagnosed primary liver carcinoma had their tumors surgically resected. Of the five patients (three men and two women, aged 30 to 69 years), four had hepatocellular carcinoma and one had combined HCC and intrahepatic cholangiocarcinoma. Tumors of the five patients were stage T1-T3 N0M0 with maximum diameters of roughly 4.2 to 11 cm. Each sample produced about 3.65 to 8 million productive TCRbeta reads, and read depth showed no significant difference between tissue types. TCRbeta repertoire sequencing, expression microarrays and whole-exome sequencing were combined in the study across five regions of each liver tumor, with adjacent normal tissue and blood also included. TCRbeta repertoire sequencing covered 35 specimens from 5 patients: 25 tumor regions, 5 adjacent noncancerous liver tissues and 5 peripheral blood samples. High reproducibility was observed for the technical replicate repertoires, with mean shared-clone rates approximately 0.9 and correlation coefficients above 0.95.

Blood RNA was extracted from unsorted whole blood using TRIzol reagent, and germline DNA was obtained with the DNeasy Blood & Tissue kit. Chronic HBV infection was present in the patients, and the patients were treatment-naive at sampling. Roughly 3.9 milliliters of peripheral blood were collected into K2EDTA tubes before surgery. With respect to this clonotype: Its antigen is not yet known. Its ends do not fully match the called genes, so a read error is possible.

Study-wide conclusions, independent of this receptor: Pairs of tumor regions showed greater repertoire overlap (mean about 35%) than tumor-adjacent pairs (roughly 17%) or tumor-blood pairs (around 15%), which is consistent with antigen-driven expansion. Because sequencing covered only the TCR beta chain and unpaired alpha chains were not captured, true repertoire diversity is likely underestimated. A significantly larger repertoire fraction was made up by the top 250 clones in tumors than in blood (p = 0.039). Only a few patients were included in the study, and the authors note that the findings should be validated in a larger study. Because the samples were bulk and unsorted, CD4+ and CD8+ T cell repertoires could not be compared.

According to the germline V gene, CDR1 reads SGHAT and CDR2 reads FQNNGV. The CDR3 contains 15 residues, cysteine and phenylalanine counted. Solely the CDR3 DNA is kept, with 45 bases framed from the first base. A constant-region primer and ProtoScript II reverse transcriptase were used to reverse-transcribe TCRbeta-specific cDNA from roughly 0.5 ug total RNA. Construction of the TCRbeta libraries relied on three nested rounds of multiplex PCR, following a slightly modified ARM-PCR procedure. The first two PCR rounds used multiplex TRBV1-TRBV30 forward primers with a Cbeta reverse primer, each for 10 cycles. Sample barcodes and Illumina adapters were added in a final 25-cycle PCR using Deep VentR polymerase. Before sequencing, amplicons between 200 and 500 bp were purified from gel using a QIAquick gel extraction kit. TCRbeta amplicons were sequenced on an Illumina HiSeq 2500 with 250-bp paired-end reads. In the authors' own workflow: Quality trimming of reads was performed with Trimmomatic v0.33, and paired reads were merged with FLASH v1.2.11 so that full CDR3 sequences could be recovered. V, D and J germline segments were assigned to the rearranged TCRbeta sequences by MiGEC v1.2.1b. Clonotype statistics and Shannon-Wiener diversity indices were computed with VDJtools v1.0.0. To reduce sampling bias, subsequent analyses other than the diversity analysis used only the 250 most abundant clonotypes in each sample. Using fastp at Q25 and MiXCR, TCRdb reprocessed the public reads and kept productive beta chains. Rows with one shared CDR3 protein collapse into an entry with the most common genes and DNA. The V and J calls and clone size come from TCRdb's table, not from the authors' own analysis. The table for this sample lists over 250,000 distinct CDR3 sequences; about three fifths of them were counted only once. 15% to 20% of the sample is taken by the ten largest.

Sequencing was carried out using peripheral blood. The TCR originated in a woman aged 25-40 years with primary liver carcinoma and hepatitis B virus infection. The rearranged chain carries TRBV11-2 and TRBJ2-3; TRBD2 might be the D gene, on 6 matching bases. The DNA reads TGTGCCGGCAGCATGGACATGGGAGGAGCAGATACGCAGTATTTT. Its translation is CAGSMDMGGADTQYF.